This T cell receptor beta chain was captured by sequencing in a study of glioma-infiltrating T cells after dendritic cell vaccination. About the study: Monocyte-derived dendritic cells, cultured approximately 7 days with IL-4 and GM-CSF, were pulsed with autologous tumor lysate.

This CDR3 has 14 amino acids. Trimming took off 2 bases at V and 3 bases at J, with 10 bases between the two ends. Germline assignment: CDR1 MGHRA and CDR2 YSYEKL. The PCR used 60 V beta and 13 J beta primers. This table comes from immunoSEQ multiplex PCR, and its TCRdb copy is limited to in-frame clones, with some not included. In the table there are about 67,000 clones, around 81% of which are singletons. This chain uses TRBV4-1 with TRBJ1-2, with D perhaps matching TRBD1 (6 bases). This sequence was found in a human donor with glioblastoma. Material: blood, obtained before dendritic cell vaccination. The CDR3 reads CASSQNTGYYGYTF. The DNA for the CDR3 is TGCGCCAGCAGCCAAAACACAGGGTACTATGGCTACACCTTC.